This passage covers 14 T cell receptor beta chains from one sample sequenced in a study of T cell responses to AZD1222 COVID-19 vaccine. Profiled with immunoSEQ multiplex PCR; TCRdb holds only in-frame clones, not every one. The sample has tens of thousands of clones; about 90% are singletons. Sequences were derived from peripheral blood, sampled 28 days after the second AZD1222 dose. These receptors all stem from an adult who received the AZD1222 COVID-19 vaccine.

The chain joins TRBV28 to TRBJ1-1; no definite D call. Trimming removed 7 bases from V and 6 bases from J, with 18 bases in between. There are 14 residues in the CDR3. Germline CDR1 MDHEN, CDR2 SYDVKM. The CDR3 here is CASTSAGVLAEAFF. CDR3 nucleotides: TGTGCCAGCACTTCGGCCGGGGTCCTGGCTGAAGCTTTCTTT.

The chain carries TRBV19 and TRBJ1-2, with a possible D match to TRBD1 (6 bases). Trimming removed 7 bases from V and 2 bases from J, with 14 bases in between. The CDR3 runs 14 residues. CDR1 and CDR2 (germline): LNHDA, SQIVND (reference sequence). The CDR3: CASTPSRGNYGYTF. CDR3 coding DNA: TGTGCCAGTACCCCGTCCAGGGGCAACTATGGCTACACCTTC.

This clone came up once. CDR3 amino acids: CASRGQGLYGYTF. The CDR3 nucleotides are TGTGCCAGCAGGGGACAGGGCTTATACGGCTACACCTTC. The rearrangement uses TRBV7-9 and TRBJ1-2; TRBD1 matches 9 bases. V was pared by 6 bases and J by 8 bases, with 7 bases of the junction left unmatched. The germline CDR1 and CDR2 sequences are SEHNR and FQNEAQ (reference sequence). The CDR3 is 13 residues long.

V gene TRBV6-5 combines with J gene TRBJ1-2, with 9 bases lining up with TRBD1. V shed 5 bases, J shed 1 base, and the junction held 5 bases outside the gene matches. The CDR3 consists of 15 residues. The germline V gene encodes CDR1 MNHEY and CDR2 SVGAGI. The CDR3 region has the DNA TGTGCCAGCAGTAAACCGGGACAGGGTAACTATGGCTACACCTTC. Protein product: CASSKPGQGNYGYTF.

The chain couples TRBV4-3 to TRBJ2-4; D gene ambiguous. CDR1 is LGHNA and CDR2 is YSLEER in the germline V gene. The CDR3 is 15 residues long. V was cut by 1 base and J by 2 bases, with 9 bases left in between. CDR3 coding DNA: TGCGCCAGCAGCCAAGGCGTCGAACCCAAAAACATTCAGTACTTC. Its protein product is CASSQGVEPKNIQYF.

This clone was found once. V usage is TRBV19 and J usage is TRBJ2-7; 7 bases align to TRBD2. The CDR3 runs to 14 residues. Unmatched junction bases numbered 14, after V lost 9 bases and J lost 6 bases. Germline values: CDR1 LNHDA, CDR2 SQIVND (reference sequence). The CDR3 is CASRPGSGIREQYF. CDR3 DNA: TGTGCCAGCCGTCCGGGCAGCGGGATACGCGAGCAGTACTTC. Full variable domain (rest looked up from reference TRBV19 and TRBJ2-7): DGGITQSPKYLFRKEGQNVTLSCEQNLNHDAMYWYRQDPGQGLRLIYYSQIVNDFQKGDIAEGYSVSREKKESFPLTVTSAQKNPTAFYLCASRPGSGIREQYFGPGTRLTVT.

The CDR3 is CASSEELAKNIQYF. The CDR3 DNA reads TGTGCCAGCAGTGAGGAGCTAGCCAAAAACATTCAGTACTTC. The chain combines TRBV2 with TRBJ2-4; D not certain. The CDR3 totals 14 residues. V lost 3 bases and J 0 bases, leaving 6 bases between the germline ends. From germline, CDR1 is SNHLY and CDR2 FYNNEI.

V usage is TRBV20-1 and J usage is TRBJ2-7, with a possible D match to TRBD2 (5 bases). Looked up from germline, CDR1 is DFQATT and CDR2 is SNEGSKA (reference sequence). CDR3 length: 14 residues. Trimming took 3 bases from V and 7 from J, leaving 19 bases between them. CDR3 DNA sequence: TGCAGTGCTAGTCACGGACCGCCCCGAGGGGAGCAGTACTTC. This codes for CSASHGPPRGEQYF.

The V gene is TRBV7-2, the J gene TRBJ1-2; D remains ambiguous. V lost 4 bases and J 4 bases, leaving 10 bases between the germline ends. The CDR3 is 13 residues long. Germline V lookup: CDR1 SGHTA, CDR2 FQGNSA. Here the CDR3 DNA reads TGTGCCAGCAGCTCGTCTCTAGGCTATGGCTACACCTTC. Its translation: CASSSSLGYGYTF.

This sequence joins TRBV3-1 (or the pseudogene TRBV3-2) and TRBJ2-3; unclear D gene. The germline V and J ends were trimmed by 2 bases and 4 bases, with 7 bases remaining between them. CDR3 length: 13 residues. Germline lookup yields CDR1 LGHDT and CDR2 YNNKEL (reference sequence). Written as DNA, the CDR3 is TGTGCCAGCAGCCAAAGTCTCCCAGATACGCAGTATTTT. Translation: CASSQSLPDTQYF.

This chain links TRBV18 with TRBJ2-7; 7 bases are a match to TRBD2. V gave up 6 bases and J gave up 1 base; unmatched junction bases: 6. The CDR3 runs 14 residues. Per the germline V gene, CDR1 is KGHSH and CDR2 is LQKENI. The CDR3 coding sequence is TGTGCCAGCTCCCTGGAAGCGGGATCCTACGAGCAGTACTTC. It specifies CASSLEAGSYEQYF.

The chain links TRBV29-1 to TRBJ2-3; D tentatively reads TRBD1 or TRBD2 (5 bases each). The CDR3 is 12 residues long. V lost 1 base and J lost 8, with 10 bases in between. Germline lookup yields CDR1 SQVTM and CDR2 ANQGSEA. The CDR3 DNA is TGCAGCGTTGAAGCGTCGGGGACTACGCAGTATTTT. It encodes CSVEASGTTQYF.

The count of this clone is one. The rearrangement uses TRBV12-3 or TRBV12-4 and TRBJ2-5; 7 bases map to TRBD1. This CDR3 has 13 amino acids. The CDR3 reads CASGTAVLETQYF. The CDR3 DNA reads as TGTGCGTCGGGGACAGCGGTACTGGAGACCCAGTACTTC.

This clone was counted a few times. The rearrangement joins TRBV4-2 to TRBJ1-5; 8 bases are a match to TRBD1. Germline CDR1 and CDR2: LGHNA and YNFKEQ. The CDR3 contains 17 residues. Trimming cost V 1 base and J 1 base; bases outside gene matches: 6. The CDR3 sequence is CASSQAAGGRSNQPQHF. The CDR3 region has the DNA TGTGCCAGCAGCCAAGCGGCAGGGGGCCGAAGCAATCAGCCCCAGCATTTT.